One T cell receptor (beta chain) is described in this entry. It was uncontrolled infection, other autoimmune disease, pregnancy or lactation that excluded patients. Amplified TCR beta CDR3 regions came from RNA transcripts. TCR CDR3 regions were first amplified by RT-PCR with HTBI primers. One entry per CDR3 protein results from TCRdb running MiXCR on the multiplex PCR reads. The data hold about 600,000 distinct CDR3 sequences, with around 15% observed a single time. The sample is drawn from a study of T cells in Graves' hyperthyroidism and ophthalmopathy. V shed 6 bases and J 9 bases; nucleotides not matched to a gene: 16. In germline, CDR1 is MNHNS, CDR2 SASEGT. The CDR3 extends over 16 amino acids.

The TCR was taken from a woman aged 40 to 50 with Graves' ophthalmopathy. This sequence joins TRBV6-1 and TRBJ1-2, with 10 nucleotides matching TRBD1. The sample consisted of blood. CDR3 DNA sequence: TGTGCCAGCAGGCCGGGACAGGGGCCCTTCTTTCGTAGCTACACCTTC. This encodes CASRPGQGPFFRSYTF.